This T cell receptor (beta chain) was sequenced for a study of post-analysis software for immune sequencing data. Study information: Multiple sclerosis in the patients followed relapsing-remitting, secondary progressive and progressive-relapsing courses.

Germline lookup yields CDR1 DFQATT and CDR2 SNEGSKA (reference sequence). This CDR3 is built from 17 residues. Unmatched junction bases numbered 9, after V lost 2 bases and J lost 1 base. Regarding the study as a whole: Same-batch preparations were strongly co-clustered by F measure. The study found significantly lower normalized Chao1 diversity in multiple sclerosis patients than in controls. Included in a set of five TRBV segments more frequent in patients than controls were TRBV5-6, TRBV5-1 and TRBV20-1.

Unique molecular identifiers were carried by the TCR beta cDNA libraries. cDNA molecules numbering roughly 0.5 million came from about 0.94 to 9.7 million T cells. MiXCR, run by TCRdb on the PCR reads, gives a single entry per CDR3 protein. The sample contains fewer than 850,000 distinct CDR3 sequences, 35% to 55% of which appear only once. This clonotype has a count of ten or more. The target antigen is unknown. Material: blood. The chain joins TRBV20-1 to TRBJ2-1; 9 bases align to TRBD2. The sequence came from a girl between 5 and 17 years old with multiple sclerosis. The CDR3 loop is CSARSPQTSGSYNEQFF. The CDR3, as DNA: TGCAGTGCTAGATCCCCGCAGACTAGCGGATCCTACAATGAGCAGTTCTTC.